This T cell receptor (beta chain) was recovered during a study of CD8+CD57+ T cells in acquired aplastic anemia (dated by TCRdb to between 2017 and 2018). About the study as a whole: DNA extracted from sorted CD4+ and CD8+ cells had a mean of roughly 3.4 ug, with a range of roughly 0.2 to 27.4 ug. Healthy donor samples averaged roughly 9.9 million reads for CD4+ and under 14 million for CD8+ cells. What the work shows at the level of the full study, not this receptor alone: Between patients and healthy controls, no significant difference in CD8+ Simpson's diversity was found (P=0.060). Twenty-nine CD8+ CDR3 sequences were found in both patients and controls but appeared to be highly expressed in patients and within the immunodominant clones of the patients.

TCR beta VDJ combination and CDR3 sequence profiling used genomic DNA as the template. An Illumina HiSeq 2000 was used for TCR repertoire sequencing. As for the authors' bioinformatics: TRBV/TRBJ rearrangement plots, CDR3 size and DJ length profiles, and Simpson's diversity index were used to assess repertoires. Whichever DNA sequence was most abundant in the deep sequencing data was defined as the immunodominant clone. CDR3 amino acid sequences were screened for sharing across subjects and compared with published repertoires and the VDJdb database. Through fastp at Q25 and MiXCR, TCRdb rebuilt clones from the public reads, retaining in-frame beta chains. One record per CDR3 amino acid sequence lists the most common genes and DNA. The authors' filters were not applied to this entry. Present in this sample are about 170,000 distinct CDR3 sequences, around 40% of which were seen just once. Approximately 1% of the sample goes to the ten largest clones.

TCR repertoires of sorted CD4+ and CD8+ blood T cells from severe aplastic anemia patients and healthy subjects were deep-sequenced in the study. Ficoll-Paque density gradient centrifugation was used to isolate peripheral blood mononuclear cells. Before DNA was extracted, CD4+ and CD8+ T cells were sorted using either FACS or magnetic beads. Ten or more counts support this clonotype. What this receptor recognizes is not known. Nothing much larger sits one base from this clone, and base qualities are not available. Sequenced input: sorted CD4+, CD8+, or CD8+CD57+ T cells (not recorded which) from PBMCs. This receptor was taken from a human donor in good health.

The DNA sequence is TGTGCCAGCAGCGACAGGGGGAGGGAGCAGTACTTC. Its translation is CASSDRGREQYF. The chain is assembled from TRBV3-1 and TRBJ2-7, and 9 junctional nucleotides match TRBD1. Relative to germline, V is missing 5 bases and J is missing 7 bases, with 3 bases of the junction outside any gene match. According to the germline V gene (reference sequence), CDR1 reads LGHDT and CDR2 reads YNNKEL. Including the terminal cysteine and phenylalanine, the CDR3 comprises 12 residues. Kept here is only the CDR3 DNA, which spans 36 bases and is read in frame from base 1.